This T cell receptor (beta chain) was identified in a study of T cells in Graves' hyperthyroidism and ophthalmopathy. About this clonotype itself: Antigen specificity is unknown.

This CDR3 region has 16 residues. The germline gives CDR1 LNHNV, CDR2 YYDKDF (reference sequence). The J segment lost 1 base and the V segment lost 1 base, leaving 6 bases of the junction unmatched. Study-wide results and caveats: Most clonotypes expanded in thyroid above 0.001 were likewise present in blood.

The investigators amplified TCR beta CDR3 regions from RNA transcripts. With the HTBI primer set, the TCR CDR3 went through a first round of RT-PCR. Via MiXCR, TCRdb re-called the multiplex PCR reads, giving one row per CDR3 protein. The data show 350,000 to 450,000 distinct CDR3 sequences, about 15% seen once. V and J are TRBV15 and TRBJ1-2; 7 nucleotides align to TRBD1. This receptor was obtained from a woman aged 25 to 39 with Graves' hyperthyroidism that later progressed to Graves' ophthalmopathy. Sequencing used blood. This CDR3 reads CATSRGGQAVNYGYTF. As DNA, the CDR3 is TGTGCCACCAGCAGAGGAGGACAGGCTGTTAACTATGGCTACACCTTC.